This is a list of T cell receptor beta chains from one sample in a study of OX40 agonist ivuxolimab in advanced cancers. TCRdb's table, derived via immunoSEQ multiplex PCR, lists solely in-frame clones and lacks some. The table has roughly 20,000 clones, approximately 84% seen once. Sequenced material: CD4+ or CD8+ T cells sorted from blood, taken in a trial of the OX40 agonist ivuxolimab. These receptors all stem from an adult with an advanced solid tumor such as melanoma, head and neck, liver or kidney cancer. Each CDR3 is given with its conserved first and last residue. Some rows have no size entry. The others give once, few or many, or a class for an expanded clone.

J gene: TRBJ2-3; CDR3 length: 14; clone size: .; V gene: TRBV7-6; CDR3 protein: CASRPGTAVDTQYF
J gene: TRBJ2-7; CDR3 length: 14; clone size: .; V gene: TRBV11-2; CDR3 protein: CASSLGDRGYEQYF
J gene: TRBJ2-1; CDR3 length: 13; clone size: .; V gene: TRBV15; CDR3 protein: CATSKGVYNEQFF
J gene: TRBJ1-1; CDR3 length: 9; clone size: .; V gene: TRBV29-1; CDR3 protein: CSVEGTAFF
J gene: TRBJ2-4; CDR3 length: 19; clone size: .; V gene: TRBV5-6; CDR3 protein: CASSFKMIRDKADIGAQYF
J gene: TRBJ2-3; CDR3 length: 15; clone size: .; V gene: TRBV7-7; CDR3 protein: CASSRGEASTDTQYF
J gene: TRBJ1-3; CDR3 length: 15; clone size: once; V gene: TRBV2; CDR3 protein: CASSVSFSSGNTIYF
J gene: TRBJ1-3; CDR3 length: 14; clone size: .; V gene: TRBV5-1; CDR3 protein: CASSSGGSGNTIYF
J gene: TRBJ2-7; CDR3 length: 16; clone size: .; V gene: TRBV18; CDR3 protein: CASSPRTGRGSYEQYF
J gene: TRBJ1-5; CDR3 length: 13; clone size: .; V gene: TRBV10-3; CDR3 protein: CATGRESNQPQHF
J gene: TRBJ2-2; CDR3 length: 20; clone size: .; V gene: TRBV27; CDR3 protein: CASSFSATSGRLRGTGELFF
J gene: TRBJ1-6; CDR3 length: 12; clone size: .; V gene: TRBV6-5; CDR3 protein: CASRAGEAPLHF
J gene: TRBJ2-7; CDR3 length: 18; clone size: .; V gene: TRBV7-9; CDR3 protein: CASSPKPQSGRISYEQYF
J gene: .; CDR3 length: 15; clone size: .; V gene: TRBV18; CDR3 protein: CASSRTGGVLYEQYF
J gene: TRBJ1-1; CDR3 length: 14; clone size: few; V gene: TRBV4-3; CDR3 protein: CASSQTGGNTEAFF
J gene: TRBJ1-3; CDR3 length: 17; clone size: .; V gene: TRBV7-9; CDR3 protein: CASSQPGQGLSGNTIYF
J gene: TRBJ2-7; CDR3 length: 14; clone size: .; V gene: TRBV7-2; CDR3 protein: CASSSASYSYEQYF
J gene: TRBJ2-2; CDR3 length: 15; clone size: .; V gene: TRBV6-5; CDR3 protein: CASRYNPLGTGELFF
J gene: TRBJ2-7; CDR3 length: 14; clone size: .; V gene: TRBV5-1; CDR3 protein: CASSVDRGVYEQYF
J gene: TRBJ2-1; CDR3 length: 17; clone size: .; V gene: TRBV19; CDR3 protein: CASSFGSGRVGRNEQFF
J gene: TRBJ2-2; CDR3 length: 13; clone size: once; V gene: TRBV7-9; CDR3 protein: CASSLGQPGELFF
J gene: TRBJ2-3; CDR3 length: 14; clone size: .; V gene: TRBV9; CDR3 protein: CASSAGFARDTQYF
J gene: TRBJ2-3; CDR3 length: 14; clone size: .; V gene: TRBV12-5; CDR3 protein: CASAFGQSTDTQYF
J gene: TRBJ1-1; CDR3 length: 15; clone size: .; V gene: TRBV11-3; CDR3 protein: CASSLVDSMNTEAFF
J gene: TRBJ2-1; CDR3 length: 13; clone size: few; V gene: TRBV27; CDR3 protein: CASGTSGTGGQFF
J gene: TRBJ2-1; CDR3 length: 16; clone size: .; V gene: TRBV5-1; CDR3 protein: CASSTRDRGRYNEQFF
J gene: TRBJ2-5; CDR3 length: 14; clone size: .; V gene: TRBV5-1; CDR3 protein: CASSVDRVGETQYF
J gene: TRBJ2-1; CDR3 length: 11; clone size: .; V gene: TRBV29-1; CDR3 protein: CSVRSVNEQFF
J gene: TRBJ2-2; CDR3 length: 14; clone size: .; V gene: TRBV28; CDR3 protein: CASSAGGITGELFF
J gene: TRBJ1-5; CDR3 length: 16; clone size: .; V gene: TRBV11-3; CDR3 protein: CASSFPGTYSNQPQHF
J gene: TRBJ2-7; CDR3 length: 13; clone size: medium-sized; V gene: TRBV13; CDR3 protein: CASSLRLGHEQYF
J gene: TRBJ2-3; CDR3 length: 14; clone size: .; V gene: TRBV9; CDR3 protein: CASSVGGLADTQYF
J gene: TRBJ2-7; CDR3 length: 12; clone size: .; V gene: TRBV28; CDR3 protein: CASSGIGYEQYF
J gene: TRBJ1-5; CDR3 length: 13; clone size: .; V gene: TRBV27; CDR3 protein: CASGPRNNQPQHF
J gene: TRBJ2-7; CDR3 length: 14; clone size: .; V gene: TRBV28; CDR3 protein: CASRNQGQAYEQYF
J gene: TRBJ2-3; CDR3 length: 14; clone size: .; V gene: TRBV5-4; CDR3 protein: CASSRDTRTDTQYF
J gene: TRBJ2-7; CDR3 length: 14; clone size: .; V gene: TRBV19; CDR3 protein: CASSLGTSSYEQYF
J gene: TRBJ2-7; CDR3 length: 18; clone size: once; V gene: TRBV14; CDR3 protein: CASSRWGGLAGRSYEQYF
J gene: TRBJ2-3; CDR3 length: 16; clone size: .; V gene: TRBV18; CDR3 protein: CASSPNSYSSTDTQYF
J gene: TRBJ1-4; CDR3 length: 18; clone size: .; V gene: TRBV10-3; CDR3 protein: CAISKGGTGGKVNEKLFF
J gene: TRBJ2-7; CDR3 length: 20; clone size: .; V gene: TRBV27; CDR3 protein: CASSLSLSGRMVGQKYEQYF
J gene: TRBJ1-1; CDR3 length: 14; clone size: .; V gene: TRBV19; CDR3 protein: CASSTQGPHTEAFF
J gene: TRBJ1-4; CDR3 length: 16; clone size: once; V gene: TRBV11-3; CDR3 protein: CASSLYGATPNEKLFF
J gene: TRBJ1-6; CDR3 length: 14; clone size: .; V gene: TRBV2; CDR3 protein: CASSGRPGGSPLHF